This T cell receptor (beta chain) was identified in a study of Ad26.COV2.S vaccination and SARS-CoV-2 variants. V dropped 6 bases and J dropped 3; count of bases not matched to a gene: 2. Germline V gene lookup returns CDR1 SNHLY and CDR2 FYNNEI. The CDR3 sequence is 13 residues long. The table came from immunoSEQ multiplex PCR; TCRdb's copy has only in-frame clones and leaves some out. This sample has about 460,000 clones, with about 89% found just once. Overall study results and limits: The TCR breadth and depth analyses may have understated or missed part of the total T cell responses.

Indicated treatment: some 19 received Ad26.COV2.S at low or high dose, single or two shots; about 5 received placebo; per-sample allocation not given. Each sample was drawn 63 days after the first injection (of vaccine or placebo). Of note for this clone: Its matching antigen is unknown.

The sequencing here drew on peripheral blood, taken in a trial of Ad26.COV2.S vaccine versus placebo. The V and J genes are TRBV2 and TRBJ1-1; 9 bases map to TRBD1. The sequence came from a person between 18 and 59 years old who received the Ad26.COV2.S COVID-19 vaccine or a placebo. The CDR3 DNA sequence: TGTGCCAGCAGGACAGGGGGGGACACTGAAGCTTTCTTT. It is translated as CASRTGGDTEAFF. Using reference TRBV2 and TRBJ1-1 for the parts outside the CDR3, the full variable domain is EPEVTQTPSHQVTQMGQEVILRCVPISNHLYFYWYRQILGQKVEFLVSFYNNEISEKSEIFDDQFSVERPDGSNFTLKIRSTKLEDSAMYFCASRTGGDTEAFFGQGTRLTVV.